The clone carrying this T cell receptor (beta chain) was picked up many times. Its target is not known. The sample originates from a study of cytomegalovirus exposure and HLA in healthy donors. This CDR3 region has 12 residues. Trimming shortened V by 6 bases and J by 4 bases, and 9 bases separated the two germline ends. From germline, CDR1 is SGHDN and CDR2 FVKESK. Only in-frame clones appear in the TCRdb table, and some are missing; sequencing was by immunoSEQ multiplex PCR. The data hold about 140,000 clones, with almost 85% observed a single time. The donors were members of the validation cohort, which comprised approximately 120 subjects and was separate from the first cohort of roughly 700 subjects. Study findings and constraints: The dataset shows that most TCR sequences were rare, while some public TCRs occurred in many donors. Cytomegalovirus-associated TCR beta chains were listed, numbering approximately 150.

The chain uses TRBV14 and TRBJ1-1, with D perhaps matching TRBD1 (5 bases). The TCR was taken from a woman aged 25 to 45 in good health and CMV-seronegative. Sequencing was carried out using PBMCs. CDR3 DNA: TGTGCCAGCAGGGGGGGAGGCACTGAAGCTTTCTTT. Residues: CASRGGGTEAFF. Together with reference TRBV14 and TRBJ1-1, the CDR3 gives the full variable domain: EAGVTQFPSHSVIEKGQTVTLRCDPISGHDNLYWYRRVMGKEIKFLLHFVKESKQDESGMPNNRFLAERTGGTYSTLKVQPAELEDSGVYFCASRGGGTEAFFGQGTRLTVV.